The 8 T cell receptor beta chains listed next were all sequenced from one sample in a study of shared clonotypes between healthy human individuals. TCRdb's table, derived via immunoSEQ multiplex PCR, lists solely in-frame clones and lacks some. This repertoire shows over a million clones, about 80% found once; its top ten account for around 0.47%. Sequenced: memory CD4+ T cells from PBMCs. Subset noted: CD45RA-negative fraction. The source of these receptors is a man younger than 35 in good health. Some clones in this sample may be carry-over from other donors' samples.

CDR3 sequence (DNA): TGTGCCAGCAGCCCCAACGGGCCCGTGAACACTGAAGCTTTCTTT. It translates to CASSPNGPVNTEAFF. This sequence joins TRBV7-9 and TRBJ1-1; D gene unclear. The CDR3 runs to 15 residues. Germline CDR1 and CDR2: SEHNR and FQNEAQ (reference sequence). With 5 bases removed from V and 0 bases from J, the gap between germline ends came to 13 bases.

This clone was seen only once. The CDR3 nucleotides are TGTGCCAGCAGTGAACGCCCGGGCCGAGAGACCCAGTACTTC. It codes for CASSERPGRETQYF. The chain combines TRBV25-1 with TRBJ2-5; D remains unclear. The CDR3 extends over 14 amino acids. The germline V gene encodes CDR1 MGHDK and CDR2 SYGVNS. The V gene lost 2 bases and the J gene lost 4 bases, with 11 bases spanning the gap. Using reference TRBV25-1 and TRBJ2-5 for the parts outside the CDR3, the full variable domain is EADIYQTPRYLVIGTGKKITLECSQTMGHDKMYWYQQDPGMELHLIHYSYGVNSTEKGDLSSESTVSRIRTEHFPLTLESARPSHTSQYLCASSERPGRETQYFGPGTRLLVL.

CDR3 sequence reads: CASSGASGMTDTQYF. CDR3 coding DNA: TGTGCCAGCAGCGGGGCTAGCGGGATGACAGATACGCAGTATTTT. The chain has TRBV25-1 and TRBJ2-3, with TRBD2 identical over 9 bases. Losses at the gene ends were 6 bases for V and 3 bases for J; bases not matched to a gene: 7. Germline V CDR1 and CDR2: MGHDK, SYGVNS. This CDR3 region has 15 residues.

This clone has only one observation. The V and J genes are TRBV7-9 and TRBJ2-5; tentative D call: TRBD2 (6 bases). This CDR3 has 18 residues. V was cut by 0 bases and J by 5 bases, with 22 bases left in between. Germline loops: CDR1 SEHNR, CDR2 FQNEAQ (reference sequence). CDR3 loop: CASSLALTSNLKGETQYF. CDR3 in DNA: TGTGCCAGCAGCTTAGCGCTTACTAGCAACCTCAAAGGCGAGACCCAGTACTTC.

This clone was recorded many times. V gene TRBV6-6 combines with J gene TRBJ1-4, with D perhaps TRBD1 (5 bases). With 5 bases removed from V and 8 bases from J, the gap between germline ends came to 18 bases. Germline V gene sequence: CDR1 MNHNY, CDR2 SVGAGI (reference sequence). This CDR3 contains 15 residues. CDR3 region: CASSSRDGGGEKLFF. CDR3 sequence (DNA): TGTGCCAGCAGTAGCAGGGATGGAGGAGGAGAAAAACTGTTTTTT.

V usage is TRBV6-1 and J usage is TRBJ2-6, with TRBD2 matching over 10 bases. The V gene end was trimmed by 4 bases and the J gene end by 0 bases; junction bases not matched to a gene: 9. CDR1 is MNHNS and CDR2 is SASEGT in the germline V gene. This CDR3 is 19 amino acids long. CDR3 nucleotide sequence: TGTGCCAGCAGTGCCAATCTAGCGGGAGTAGGCTCTGGGGCCAACGTCCTGACTTTC. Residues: CASSANLAGVGSGANVLTF.

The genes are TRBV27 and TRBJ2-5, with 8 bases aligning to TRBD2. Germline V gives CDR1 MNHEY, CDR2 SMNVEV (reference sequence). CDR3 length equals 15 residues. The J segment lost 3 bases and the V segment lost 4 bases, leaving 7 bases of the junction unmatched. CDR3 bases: TGTGCCAGCAGTTACAGCGGGAGCGGGGAAGAGACCCAGTACTTC. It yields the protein CASSYSGSGEETQYF.

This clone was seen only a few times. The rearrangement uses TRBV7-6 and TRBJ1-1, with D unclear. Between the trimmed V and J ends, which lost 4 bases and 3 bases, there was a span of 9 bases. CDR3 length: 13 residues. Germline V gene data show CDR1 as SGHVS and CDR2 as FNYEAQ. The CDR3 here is CASSYSLDTEAFF. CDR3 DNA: TGTGCCAGCAGCTATAGCCTGGACACTGAAGCTTTCTTT. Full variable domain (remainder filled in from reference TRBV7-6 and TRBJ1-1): GAGVSQSPRYKVTKRGQDVALRCDPISGHVSLYWYRQALGQGPEFLTYFNYEAQQDKSGLPNDRFSAERPEGSISTLTIQRTEQRDSAMYRCASSYSLDTEAFFGQGTRLTVV.